A selection of T cell receptor beta chains follows, all from one sample in a study of radiation and T cells in renal cell carcinoma. Only in-frame clones appear in the TCRdb table, and some are missing; sequencing was by immunoSEQ multiplex PCR. The sample lists some 75,000 clones; around 76% were seen once. The specimen was blood, collected from a patient whose treatment included radiotherapy and nephrectomy. All receptors derive from a man between 60 and 75 years old with renal cell carcinoma. Each CDR3 is given with its conserved first and last residue. A D gene is named only where the DNA matches it firmly. Clone size is not always given. Where it is, it says once, few, many or a class for expanded clones.

.	.	TRBV9	TRBJ2-2	CASSVDRARTGELFF	TGTGCCAGCAGCGTAGACAGGGCGAGGACCGGGGAGCTGTTTTTT
.	.	TRBV4-1	TRBJ2-7	CASSQDPRYEQYF	TGCGCCAGCAGCCAAGATCCCCGCTACGAGCAGTACTTC
TRBD2	.	TRBV4-1	TRBJ2-3	CASSPGVAGGLADTQYF	TGCGCCAGCAGCCCCGGCGTAGCGGGAGGGTTGGCAGATACGCAGTATTTT
TRBD1	few	TRBV27	TRBJ1-5	CASSPRQGLTSNQPQHF	TGTGCCAGCAGTCCCAGACAGGGCCTTACTAGCAATCAGCCCCAGCATTTT
TRBD2	.	TRBV5-1	TRBJ2-2	CASSAQGLGMNTGELFF	TGCGCCAGCAGCGCCCAGGGACTAGGAATGAACACCGGGGAGCTGTTTTTT
.	once	TRBV6-1	TRBJ1-3	CASSELAIPGNTIYF	TGTGCCAGCAGTGAATTAGCCATCCCTGGAAACACCATATATTTT
.	.	TRBV18	TRBJ2-2	CASSPIWDTGELFF	TGTGCCAGCTCACCAATCTGGGACACCGGGGAGCTGTTTTTT
.	.	TRBV5-3	TRBJ2-5	CARSFPRETQYF	TGTGCCAGAAGCTTCCCGCGGGAGACCCAGTACTTC
.	few	TRBV5-4	TRBJ1-4	CASSSGTLNEKLFF	TGTGCCAGCAGCTCCGGGACGCTTAATGAAAAACTGTTTTTT
TRBD1	.	TRBV5-1	TRBJ2-7	CASSSQGDSYEQYF	TGCGCCAGCAGCTCGCAGGGGGACTCCTACGAGCAGTACTTC
TRBD1	.	TRBV7-7	TRBJ2-5	CASSLVGTGAETQYF	TGTGCCAGCAGCTTAGTGGGGACAGGGGCGGAGACCCAGTACTTC
TRBD1	.	TRBV7-9	TRBJ1-2	CASSSISGTDYGYTF	TGTGCCAGCAGCTCAATCTCCGGGACAGACTATGGCTACACCTTC
.	.	TRBV28	TRBJ1-2	CATTSLNDGYTF	TGTGCCACCACGAGTCTCAACGATGGCTACACCTTC
.	.	TRBV14	TRBJ2-1	CASSPPLEGTYNEQFF	TGTGCCAGCAGCCCCCCACTAGAAGGGACCTACAATGAGCAGTTCTTC
.	.	TRBV6-5	TRBJ1-5	CASSFGRDQPQHF	TGTGCCAGCAGTTTCGGCCGCGACCAGCCCCAGCATTTT
.	few	TRBV7-2	TRBJ2-7	CASSLVPGSSSYEQYF	TGTGCCAGCAGCTTAGTCCCAGGCTCAAGCTCCTACGAGCAGTACTTC
.	.	TRBV7-9	TRBJ2-1	CASSTYRVEEQFF	TGTGCCAGCAGCACCTACAGGGTTGAAGAGCAGTTCTTC
TRBD1	.	TRBV5-4	TRBJ2-2	CASSSPGGANAGELFF	TGTGCCAGCAGCTCACCAGGGGGTGCGAACGCCGGGGAGCTGTTTTTT
.	.	TRBV6-5	TRBJ1-6	CASSYAENSPLHF	TGTGCCAGCAGCTACGCGGAAAATTCACCCCTCCACTTT
TRBD1	few	TRBV15	TRBJ2-7	CATSTRRTGTEQYF	TGTGCCACCAGCACCCGAAGGACAGGGACCGAGCAGTACTTC
TRBD2	.	TRBV27	TRBJ2-3	CASSFASGRATSTDTQYF	TGTGCCAGCAGTTTTGCTAGCGGGAGGGCTACTAGCACAGATACGCAGTATTTT
.	.	TRBV28	TRBJ1-2	CASSLVAMGYGYTF	TGTGCCAGCAGTTTAGTGGCGATGGGCTATGGCTACACCTTC
.	.	TRBV5-8	TRBJ1-1	CASSLGGPLSQTFF	TGTGCCAGCAGCTTGGGGGGGCCGTTGAGTCAGACTTTCTTT
TRBD2	.	TRBV18	TRBJ2-2	CASSPLAAQNTGELFF	TGTGCCAGCTCACCCCTAGCGGCCCAAAACACCGGGGAGCTGTTTTTT
.	.	TRBV19	TRBJ2-1	CASSLYHWADEQFF	TGTGCCAGTAGCCTATATCATTGGGCTGATGAGCAGTTCTTC
TRBD2	.	TRBV7-6	TRBJ2-2	CASSLQGLAGSNTGELFF	TGTGCCAGCAGCTTACAGGGACTAGCGGGGTCGAACACCGGGGAGCTGTTTTTT
TRBD2	.	TRBV14	TRBJ2-7	CASSQGGNSGLTHYEQYF	TGTGCCAGCAGCCAAGGTGGAAATAGCGGGTTAACTCACTACGAGCAGTACTTC
.	.	TRBV7-9	TRBJ1-1	CASSLDRAKNTEAFF	TGTGCCAGCAGCTTAGATCGGGCCAAGAACACTGAAGCTTTCTTT
.	.	TRBV25-1	TRBJ1-1	CASSEYQAGMNTEAFF	TGTGCCAGCAGTGAATATCAGGCAGGGATGAACACTGAAGCTTTCTTT
.	.	TRBV9	TRBJ1-2	CASSVLGGLGGYTF	TGTGCCAGCAGCGTCCTTGGGGGTTTAGGCGGCTACACCTTC
TRBD1	.	TRBV4-1	TRBJ1-5	CASSPDRVSTQPQHF	TGCGCCAGCAGCCCTGACAGGGTGTCTACTCAGCCCCAGCATTTT
.	few	TRBV6-5	TRBJ2-7	CASPKGSYSYEQYF	TGTGCCAGCCCTAAGGGCAGTTACTCCTACGAGCAGTACTTC
.	.	TRBV2	TRBJ1-4	CASSEEGWLEKLFF	TGTGCCAGCAGTGAAGAGGGCTGGTTGGAAAAACTGTTTTTT
TRBD1	.	TRBV28	TRBJ1-5	CASSRTGTGLAYQPQHF	TGTGCCAGCAGCCGAACCGGGACAGGGCTGGCGTATCAGCCCCAGCATTTT
.	.	TRBV30	TRBJ1-1	CAWSPYVGEEAFF	TGTGCCTGGAGTCCTTACGTGGGGGAAGAAGCTTTCTTT
.	.	TRBV4-2	TRBJ2-1	CASSQRAGFNEQFF	TGTGCCAGCAGCCAACGAGCGGGCTTCAATGAGCAGTTCTTC
TRBD2	.	TRBV6-6	TRBJ2-7	CASSGTSGGSSYEQYF	TGTGCCAGCAGTGGGACTAGCGGGGGCAGCTCCTACGAGCAGTACTTC
.	.	TRBV5-6	TRBJ2-7	CASSLWGTYEQYF	TGTGCCAGCAGCCTCTGGGGAACCTACGAGCAGTACTTC
TRBD2	.	TRBV6-7	TRBJ2-1	CASLAGESGYNEQFF	TGTGCCAGCCTAGCGGGAGAATCCGGTTACAATGAGCAGTTCTTC
.	.	TRBV19	TRBJ1-1	CASSSGGAGTEAFF	TGTGCCAGTAGTTCTGGGGGCGCCGGGACTGAAGCTTTCTTT
.	.	TRBV7-2	TRBJ2-7	CASSLEGGAYEQYF	TGTGCCAGCAGCTTAGAGGGGGGGGCCTACGAGCAGTACTTC
.	few	TRBV7-2	TRBJ2-2	CASSLDRTGELFF	TGTGCCAGCAGCTTAGACCGTACCGGGGAGCTGTTTTTT
.	.	TRBV6-4	TRBJ2-3	CASSDRETDTQYF	TGTGCCAGCAGTGACCGGGAGACAGATACGCAGTATTTT
TRBD1	.	TRBV18	TRBJ1-4	CASSPGQGRSNEKLFF	TGTGCCAGCTCACCCGGACAGGGCCGTAGTAATGAAAAACTGTTTTTT
.	once	TRBV5-1	TRBJ2-5	CASSSRRTYQETQYF	TGCGCCAGCAGCTCCCGAAGGACATACCAAGAGACCCAGTACTTC
.	.	TRBV7-9	TRBJ1-4	CASSLTTGFSEKLFF	TGTGCCAGCAGCCTAACTACAGGTTTTAGTGAAAAACTGTTTTTT
.	few	TRBV6-1	TRBJ2-2	CASIVGYANTGELFF	TGTGCCAGCATAGTGGGATACGCGAACACCGGGGAGCTGTTTTTT
.	.	TRBV6-1	TRBJ1-2	CASSLWGGLGGYTF	TGTGCCAGCAGCCTCTGGGGAGGGTTAGGTGGATACACCTTC
.	.	TRBV29-1	TRBJ1-2	CSVEAGGTHYGYTF	TGCAGCGTTGAAGCGGGCGGGACCCACTATGGCTACACCTTC